This T cell receptor beta chain emerged from a study of T-cell memory formation after mild COVID-19. TCRdb reanalysed the 5' RACE reads using MiXCR and keeps one entry per CDR3 protein. The sample has around 300,000 distinct CDR3 sequences; roughly 15% are singletons. Germline CDR1 and CDR2: SGHAT and FQNNGV. V was pared by 5 bases and J by 4 bases, with 8 bases of the junction left unmatched. The CDR3 is 15 amino acids. This clonotype was counted ten times or more. The sequencing sample was made of PBMCs or a T cell subset sorted from them (not recorded which). This TCR came from a man aged 18 to 30 who had mild COVID-19 (a few samples of this study predate the infection). Cell type and time point are not known. V gene TRBV11-2 combines with J gene TRBJ2-3, with 8 bases fitting TRBD1. The CDR3 DNA sequence: TGTGCCAGCAGCCCAAGGGGCAGGGGGCCAGATACGCAGTATTTT. Its protein product is CASSPRGRGPDTQYF.